This paragraph reports one T cell receptor (beta chain). This clonotype was seen a few times. Its antigen is not yet known. No base qualities exist here, and no much larger clone lies one base off it. For sequencing, an Illumina HiSeq 1500 was employed. TCRdb trimmed the raw reads at Q25, called clones with MiXCR and kept productive beta chains. All rows with the same CDR3 protein become a single entry with the most common DNA and genes. The sample table contains roughly 200,000 distinct CDR3 sequences; only one count was recorded for roughly a sixth of them. Around 25% of the sample rests with the top ten. V loses 2 bases of germline sequence and J loses 5 bases, and the interval between the two ends is 10 bases. CDR1 and CDR2, looked up from the germline V gene, are SGHTA and FQGTGA. Measured from the cysteine to the phenylalanine, the CDR3 is 14 residues long. The only DNA kept is the CDR3, 42 bases in frame from the first base.

This sample is part of a study of T cell repertoires in cytomegalovirus infection (dated by TCRdb to between 2017 and 2020). For the wider study: The HLA type of each donor mattered for the analysis, because public TCR beta signatures pointed to carriage of CMV infection along with the matching HLA type. Results the study describes overall, beyond this receptor: Cumulative frequency of public TCR beta family members discriminated carriers of CMV infection plus the relevant HLA type in this cohort and an independent 352-donor cohort. In the ex vivo response, HLA-C-restricted CMV-specific TCR beta clonotypes were dominant, and in two of eight donors the single most frequent clonotype came from this HLA-C-restricted group.

The sequence is built from TRBV7-3 and TRBJ2-1; TRBD1 is possibly the D segment (7 matching bases). What was sequenced was CD8+ T cells from PBMCs. This clonotype was obtained from a human donor in good health (CMV status not recorded). Some clones in this sample may be carry-over from other donors' samples. The DNA is as follows: TGTGCCAGCAGCTTAGGAGGGGGCAACAATGAGCAGTTCTTC. This yields the protein CASSLGGGNNEQFF.